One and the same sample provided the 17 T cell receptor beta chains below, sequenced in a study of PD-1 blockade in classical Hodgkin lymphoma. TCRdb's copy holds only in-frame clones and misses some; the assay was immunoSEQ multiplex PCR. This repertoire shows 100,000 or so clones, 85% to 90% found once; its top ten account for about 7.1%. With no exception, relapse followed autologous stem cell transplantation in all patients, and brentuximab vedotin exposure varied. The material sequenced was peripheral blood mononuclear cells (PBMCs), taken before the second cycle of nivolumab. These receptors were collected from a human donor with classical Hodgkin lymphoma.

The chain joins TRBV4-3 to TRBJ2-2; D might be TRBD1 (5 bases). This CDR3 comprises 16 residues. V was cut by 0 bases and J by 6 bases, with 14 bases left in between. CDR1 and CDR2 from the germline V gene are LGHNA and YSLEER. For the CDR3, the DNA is TGCGCCAGCAGCCAAGATCCTCCAGGGATCGCCGGGGAGCTGTTTTTT. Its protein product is CASSQDPPGIAGELFF.

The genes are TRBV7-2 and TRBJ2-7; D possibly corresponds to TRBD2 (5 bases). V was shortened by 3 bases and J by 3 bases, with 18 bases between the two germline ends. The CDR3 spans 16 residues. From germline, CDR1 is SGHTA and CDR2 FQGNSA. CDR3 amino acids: CASSFQTGGDLYEQYF. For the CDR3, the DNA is TGTGCCAGCAGCTTCCAGACTGGAGGCGACCTCTACGAGCAGTACTTC.

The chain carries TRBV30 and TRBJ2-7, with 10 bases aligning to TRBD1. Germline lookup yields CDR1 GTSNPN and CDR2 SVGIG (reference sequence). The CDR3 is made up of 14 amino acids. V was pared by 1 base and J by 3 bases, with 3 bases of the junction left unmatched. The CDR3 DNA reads TGTGCCTGGAGTGGGGACAGGGGAAACTACGAGCAGTACTTC. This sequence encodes CAWSGDRGNYEQYF. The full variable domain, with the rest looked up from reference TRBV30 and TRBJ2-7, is SQTIHQWPATLVQPVGSPLSLECTVEGTSNPNLYWYRQAAGRGLQLLFYSVGIGQISSEVPQNLSASRPQDRQFILSSKKLLLSDSGFYLCAWSGDRGNYEQYFGPGTRLTVT.

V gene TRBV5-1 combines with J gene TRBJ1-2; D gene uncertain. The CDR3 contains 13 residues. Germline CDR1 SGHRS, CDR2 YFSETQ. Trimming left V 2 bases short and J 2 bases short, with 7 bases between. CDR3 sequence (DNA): TGCGCCAGCAGCTTTTGGGAAAACTATGGCTACACCTTC. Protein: CASSFWENYGYTF.

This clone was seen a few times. The CDR3 nucleotides are TGTGCCAGCAGCTTCAAATCCGGGACGGCTGGTTCACCCCTCCACTTT. It codes for CASSFKSGTAGSPLHF. The chain combines TRBV5-8 with TRBJ1-6; perhaps TRBD1 as D (5 bases). The CDR3 has 16 residues. V was shortened by 2 bases and J by 9 bases, with 18 bases between the two germline ends. Germline V gene sequence: CDR1 SGHTS, CDR2 YDEGEE.

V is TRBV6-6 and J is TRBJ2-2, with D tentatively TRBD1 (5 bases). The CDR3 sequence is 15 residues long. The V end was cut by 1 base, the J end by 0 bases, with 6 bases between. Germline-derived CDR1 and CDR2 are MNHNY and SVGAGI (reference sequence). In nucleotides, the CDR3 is TGTGCCAGCAGTTACTACAGGACGAACACCGGGGAGCTGTTTTTT. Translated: CASSYYRTNTGELFF.

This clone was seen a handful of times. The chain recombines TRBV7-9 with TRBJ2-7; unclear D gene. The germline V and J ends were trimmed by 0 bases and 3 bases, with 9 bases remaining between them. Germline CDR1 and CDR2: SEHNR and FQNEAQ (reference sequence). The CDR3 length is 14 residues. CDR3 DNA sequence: TGTGCCAGCAGCTTAGCGCTCAGAAGCTACGAGCAGTACTTC. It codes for CASSLALRSYEQYF. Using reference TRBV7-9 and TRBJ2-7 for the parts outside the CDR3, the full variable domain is DTGVSQNPRHKITKRGQNVTFRCDPISEHNRLYWYRQTLGQGPEFLTYFQNEAQLEKSRLLSDRFSAERPKGSFSTLEIQRTEQGDSAMYLCASSLALRSYEQYFGPGTRLTVT.

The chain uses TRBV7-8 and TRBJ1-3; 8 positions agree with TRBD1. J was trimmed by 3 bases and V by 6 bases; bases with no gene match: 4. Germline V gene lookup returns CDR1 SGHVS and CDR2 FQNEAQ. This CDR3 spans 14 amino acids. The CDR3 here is CASSYRGSGNTIYF. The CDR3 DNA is TGTGCCAGCAGTTACAGGGGGAGTGGAAACACCATATATTTT.

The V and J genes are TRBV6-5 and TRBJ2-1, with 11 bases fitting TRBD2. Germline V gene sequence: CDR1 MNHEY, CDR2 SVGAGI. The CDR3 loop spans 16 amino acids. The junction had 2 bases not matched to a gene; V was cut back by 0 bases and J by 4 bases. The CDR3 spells CASSYSSGGAYNEQFF. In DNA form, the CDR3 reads TGTGCCAGCAGTTACTCTAGCGGGGGGGCATACAATGAGCAGTTCTTC.

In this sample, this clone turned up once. The CDR3 sequence: CASSLANLLTEAFF. The CDR3 bases are TGTGCCAGCAGCTTAGCGAATTTATTGACTGAAGCTTTCTTT. The rearrangement links TRBV7-9 to TRBJ1-1, with D hard to call. The CDR3 covers 14 residues. The germline V gene has CDR1 SEHNR and CDR2 FQNEAQ (reference sequence). Trimming took off 0 bases at V and 5 bases at J, with 10 bases between the two ends.

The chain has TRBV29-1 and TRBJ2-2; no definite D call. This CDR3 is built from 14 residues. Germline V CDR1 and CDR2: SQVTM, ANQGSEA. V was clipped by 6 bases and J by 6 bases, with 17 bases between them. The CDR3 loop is CSVFSVWPPGELFF. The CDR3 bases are TGCAGCGTGTTCTCCGTTTGGCCCCCCGGGGAGCTGTTTTTT.

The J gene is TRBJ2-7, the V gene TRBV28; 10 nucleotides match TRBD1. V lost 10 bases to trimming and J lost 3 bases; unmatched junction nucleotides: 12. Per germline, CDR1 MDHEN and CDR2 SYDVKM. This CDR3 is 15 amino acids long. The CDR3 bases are TGTGCCACCCTATCACTGGACAGGGGGGGCTACGAGCAGTACTTC. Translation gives CATLSLDRGGYEQYF.

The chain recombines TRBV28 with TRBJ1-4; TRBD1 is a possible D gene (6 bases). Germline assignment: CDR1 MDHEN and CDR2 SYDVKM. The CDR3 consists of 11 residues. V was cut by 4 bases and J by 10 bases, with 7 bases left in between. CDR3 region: CASSWGAKLFF. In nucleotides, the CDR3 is TGTGCCAGCAGTTGGGGGGCAAAACTGTTTTTT.

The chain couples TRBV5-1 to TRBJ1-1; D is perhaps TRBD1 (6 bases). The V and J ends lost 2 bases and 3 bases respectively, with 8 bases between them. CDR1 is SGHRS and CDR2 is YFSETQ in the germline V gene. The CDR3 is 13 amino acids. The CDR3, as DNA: TGCGCCAGCAGCTTTGGACAGTACACTGAAGCTTTCTTT. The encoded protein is CASSFGQYTEAFF.

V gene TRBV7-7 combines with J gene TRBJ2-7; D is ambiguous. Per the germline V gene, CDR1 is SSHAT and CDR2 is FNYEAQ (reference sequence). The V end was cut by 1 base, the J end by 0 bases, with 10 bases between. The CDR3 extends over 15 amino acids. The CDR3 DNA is TGTGCCAGCAGCTTAGATCTCACCCACTCCTACGAGCAGTACTTC. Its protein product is CASSLDLTHSYEQYF.

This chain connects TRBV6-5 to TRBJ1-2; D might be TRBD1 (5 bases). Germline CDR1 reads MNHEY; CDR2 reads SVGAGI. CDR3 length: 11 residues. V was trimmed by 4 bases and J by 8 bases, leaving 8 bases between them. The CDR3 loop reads CASSWDRGYTF. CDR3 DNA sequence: TGTGCCAGCAGTTGGGACCGAGGCTACACCTTC.

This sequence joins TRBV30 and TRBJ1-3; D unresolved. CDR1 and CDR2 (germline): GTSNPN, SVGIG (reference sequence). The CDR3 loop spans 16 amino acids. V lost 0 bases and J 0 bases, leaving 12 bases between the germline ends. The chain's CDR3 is CAWSVSRTSSGNTIYF. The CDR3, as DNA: TGTGCCTGGAGTGTTAGTAGAACCAGCTCTGGAAACACCATATATTTT.